One sample yielded the 30 T cell receptor beta chains listed below, sequenced in a study of T cells in Graves' hyperthyroidism and ophthalmopathy. It was RNA transcripts that yielded the amplified TCR beta CDR3 regions. The study used the HTBI primer set for a first-round RT-PCR of the TCR CDR3. TCRdb re-derived calls from the multiplex PCR reads in MiXCR, one entry per CDR3 protein. Of some 270,000 distinct CDR3 sequences listed, almost 25% are singletons. Specimen: blood. Receptor source: a woman aged 40 to 50 with Graves' ophthalmopathy.

The chain has TRBV7-2 and TRBJ1-5; TRBD1 matches 7 bases. There are 15 residues in the CDR3. CDR1 is SGHTA, CDR2 FQGNSA, per germline. V shed 7 bases, J shed 2 bases, and the junction held 8 bases outside the gene matches. CDR3 DNA: TGTGCCAGCACCCCGGCAGGGGGTCGCAATCAGCCCCAGCATTTT. Protein product: CASTPAGGRNQPQHF.

This clonotype was observed at least ten times. V usage is TRBV6-5 and J usage is TRBJ2-7; 11 bases match TRBD1. The CDR3 runs to 15 residues. Germline V gene sequence: CDR1 MNHEY, CDR2 SVGAGI. The V gene end was trimmed by 6 bases and the J gene end by 7 bases; junction bases not matched to a gene: 11. CDR3 protein: CASRPPGQGVREQYF. The CDR3 region has the DNA TGTGCCAGCAGACCACCGGGACAGGGGGTGAGGGAGCAGTACTTC.

This clonotype was seen many times. The CDR3: CATSDRNSYEQYF. The CDR3 nucleotides read TGTGCCACCAGTGACCGTAACTCCTACGAGCAGTACTTC. The V call is TRBV24-1, the J call TRBJ2-7, with unresolved D. The CDR3 covers 13 residues. Trimming shortened V by 4 bases and J by 0 bases, and 6 bases separated the two germline ends. Germline V lookup: CDR1 KGHDR, CDR2 SFDVKD.

This clonotype was observed at least ten times. The rearrangement links TRBV18 to TRBJ2-7; D uncertain. Trimming pared 0 bases from V and 2 bases from J, leaving 8 bases between. This CDR3 contains 14 residues. The germline V gene has CDR1 KGHSH and CDR2 LQKENI. The CDR3 reads CASSPPGHPYEQYF. Written as DNA, the CDR3 is TGTGCCAGCTCACCACCTGGCCACCCCTACGAGCAGTACTTC. The full variable domain, with the rest looked up from reference TRBV18 and TRBJ2-7, is NAGVMQNPRHLVRRRGQEARLRCSPMKGHSHVYWYRQLPEEGLKFMVYLQKENIIDESGMPKERFSAEFPKEGPSILRIQQVVRGDSAAYFCASSPPGHPYEQYFGPGTRLTVT.

This clonotype was detected many times. This chain links TRBV11-2 with TRBJ2-7; 10 nucleotides line up with TRBD1. The length of the CDR3 is 17 residues. V lost 3 bases, J lost 2 bases, and 10 bases stayed unmatched. The germline CDR1 and CDR2 sequences are SGHAT and FQNNGV. This CDR3 is CASSFGTGASGPYEQYF. In DNA, the CDR3 is TGTGCCAGCAGCTTCGGGACAGGGGCTAGCGGCCCCTACGAGCAGTACTTC.

The chain joins TRBV5-1 to TRBJ2-2; a possible D gene is TRBD2 (5 bases). V was trimmed by 2 bases and J by 4 bases, leaving 27 bases between them. This CDR3 has 20 residues. CDR1 and CDR2 from the germline V gene are SGHRS and YFSETQ. CDR3 amino acids: CASSLQTAGTRAFATGELFF. The CDR3 nucleotides read TGCGCCAGCAGCTTACAAACCGCCGGTACTAGAGCGTTTGCCACCGGGGAGCTGTTTTTT.

The chain employs TRBV4-1 and TRBJ2-4, with 10 bases fitting TRBD2. V lost 3 bases and J lost 8; bases outside the gene matches: 13. The CDR3 totals 17 residues. The V gene's germline CDR1 is MGHRA and CDR2 YSYEKL. The CDR3 DNA reads as TGCGCCAGCAGCCACAAACCTCCTAGCGGGAGTTCGGACATTCAGTACTTC. It specifies CASSHKPPSGSSDIQYF.

As to this clonotype: The germline gene is not matched at one end of the junction; a read error may be the cause. The rearrangement joins TRBV7-2 to TRBJ1-3; perhaps TRBD1 as D (6 bases). CDR1 and CDR2 (germline): SGHTA, FQGNSA. CDR3 size: 15 residues. CDR3 region: CASSGRIGGGNTISF. The DNA of the CDR3 is TGTGCCAGCAGCGGTCGGATAGGGGGAGGAAACACCATATCTTTT.

This clonotype appeared many times. The J gene is TRBJ1-1, the V gene TRBV29-1; 8 positions match TRBD1. V shed 6 bases, J shed 0 bases, and the junction held 6 bases outside the gene matches. The CDR3 is 14 amino acids. The germline CDR1 and CDR2 sequences are SQVTM and ANQGSEA. CDR3 region: CSVDRGGMNTEAFF. DNA for the CDR3: TGCAGCGTCGACAGGGGTGGGATGAACACTGAAGCTTTCTTT.

This clonotype came up many times. This sequence joins TRBV5-1 and TRBJ1-1; a possible D gene is TRBD1 (5 bases). CDR1 is SGHRS and CDR2 is YFSETQ in the germline V gene. With 4 bases removed from V and 4 bases from J, the gap between germline ends came to 14 bases. CDR3 length equals 14 residues. CDR3 residues: CASSPSGLGTEAFF. CDR3 sequence (DNA): TGCGCCAGCAGCCCTTCAGGGCTTGGCACTGAAGCTTTCTTT. The whole variable domain, remainder taken from reference TRBV5-1 and TRBJ1-1, is KAGVTQTPRYLIKTRGQQVTLSCSPISGHRSVSWYQQTPGQGLQFLFEYFSETQRNKGNFPGRFSGRQFSNSRSEMNVSTLELGDSALYLCASSPSGLGTEAFFGQGTRLTVV.

In this sample, this clonotype turned up many times. The V gene is TRBV19, the J gene TRBJ1-2; tentative D call: TRBD1 (6 bases). The CDR3 covers 13 residues. Germline-derived CDR1 and CDR2 are LNHDA and SQIVND (reference sequence). Trimming removed 4 bases at V and 6 bases at J, with 12 bases between. CDR3 residues: CASSSRGRDGYTF. The CDR3 nucleotides are TGTGCCAGTAGTAGTCGGGGGCGCGATGGCTACACCTTC.

This clonotype was seen ten or more times. This chain uses TRBV14 with TRBJ1-2; D gene ambiguous. The length of the CDR3 is 13 residues. V lost 1 base, J lost 5 bases, and 8 bases lay in between. Germline values: CDR1 SGHDN, CDR2 FVKESK. The CDR3 loop reads CASSQVNGYGYTF. In DNA, the CDR3 is TGTGCCAGCAGCCAAGTAAATGGGTATGGCTACACCTTC.

This clonotype was counted ten times or more. This chain links TRBV10-3 with TRBJ2-2; TRBD1 or TRBD2 may be the D gene (5 bases each). The V end lost 4 bases, the J end lost 1 base, and 13 bases lay between the germline ends. The CDR3 totals 16 residues. Germline lookup yields CDR1 ENHRY and CDR2 SYGVKD. CDR3 bases: TGTGCCATCAGTGTATCTGGGGGAGTGAACACCGGGGAGCTGTTTTTT. Protein sequence: CAISVSGGVNTGELFF.

CDR3 coding DNA: TGTGCCAGCAGCGGGACTAGCGGGAGTAGAGAGACCCAGTACTTC. Protein product: CASSGTSGSRETQYF. The chain has TRBV2 and TRBJ2-5; 14 bases are shared with TRBD2. Germline V CDR1 and CDR2: SNHLY, FYNNEI. This CDR3 contains 15 residues. V dropped 6 bases and J dropped 4; count of bases not matched to a gene: 4.

This clonotype has at least ten counts. V and J are TRBV6-5 and TRBJ2-5; 7 bases line up with TRBD1. Germline loops: CDR1 MNHEY, CDR2 SVGAGI. The ends lost 6 bases at V and 0 bases at J; junction bases unmatched: 7. The CDR3 is 15 residues long. Here the CDR3 reads CASRGQRTYQETQYF. DNA for the CDR3: TGTGCCAGCAGGGGACAGAGGACTTACCAAGAGACCCAGTACTTC.

This clonotype was recorded many times. V and J are TRBV19 and TRBJ2-7; possibly TRBD1 or TRBD2 for D (5 bases each). This CDR3 spans 13 amino acids. Trimming took 6 bases from V and 0 from J, leaving 9 bases between them. Germline CDR1 and CDR2: LNHDA and SQIVND (reference sequence). Here the CDR3 DNA reads TGTGCCAGTAGCCAGAGGGGCTCCTACGAGCAGTACTTC. It specifies CASSQRGSYEQYF.

The genes are TRBV24-1 and TRBJ2-7, with D perhaps TRBD2 (6 bases). Germline V gives CDR1 KGHDR, CDR2 SFDVKD. V gave up 12 bases and J gave up 4 bases, with 21 bases separating them. There are 14 residues in the CDR3. The CDR3 DNA sequence: TGTGCCTCAATTCCCTCACTTGCGGGATACGAGCAGTACTTC. It is translated as CASIPSLAGYEQYF.

This clonotype was observed at least ten times. The CDR3 ends on some other residue instead of the conserved phenylalanine or tryptophan, so this is likely a read error. This rearrangement joins TRBV11-2 to TRBJ2-5; 10 positions match TRBD2. CDR3 length: 16 residues. CDR1 and CDR2 (germline): SGHAT, FQNNGV. After removal of 0 bases from V and 6 bases from J, the junction contained 7 bases not matched to a gene. CDR3 bases: TGTGCCAGCAGCTTAGATACTAGCGGGATTAGGAAGACCCAGTACCTC. Translated: CASSLDTSGIRKTQYL.

The chain employs TRBV4-3 and TRBJ2-7, with D unresolved. The CDR3 is 15 amino acids. CDR1 is LGHNA and CDR2 is YSLEER in the germline V gene. V was pared by 0 bases and J by 2 bases, with 11 bases between. The CDR3 protein is CASSQDVRPPYEQYF. CDR3 DNA: TGCGCCAGCAGCCAAGATGTTAGGCCACCCTACGAGCAGTACTTC.

This clonotype has just a few counts. J is TRBJ2-2 and V is TRBV4-1; 9 positions agree with TRBD2. Trimming at V came to 4 bases and at J to 4 bases, leaving 7 bases not matched to a gene. The CDR3 length is 16 residues. Germline CDR1 MGHRA, CDR2 YSYEKL. The CDR3 nucleotides are TGCGCCAGCAGCCGTAATAGCGGGAGTCGCACCGGGGAGCTGTTTTTT. Protein sequence: CASSRNSGSRTGELFF.

This clonotype was detected ten times or more. The CDR3, as DNA: TGTGCCATCAGTGACGCGGGCTACACCTACGAGCAGTACTTC. This encodes CAISDAGYTYEQYF. The chain carries TRBV10-3 and TRBJ2-7; D might be TRBD2 (5 bases). The CDR3 runs to 14 residues. CDR1 and CDR2 (germline): ENHRY, SYGVKD. V lost 3 bases, J lost 2 bases, and 11 bases lay in between.

The chain couples TRBV11-1 to TRBJ2-5, with 13 bases matching TRBD2. Trimming took 3 bases from V and 5 from J; bases not matched to a gene: 3. The CDR3 totals 15 residues. Germline CDR1 and CDR2: SGHAT and FQDESV (reference sequence). The CDR3 is CASSLGLAGRETQYF. The CDR3 coding sequence is TGTGCCAGCAGCTTGGGACTAGCGGGACGCGAGACCCAGTACTTC.

This clonotype was recorded many times. This chain connects TRBV4-2 to TRBJ2-7; possibly TRBD2 for D (6 bases). Germline assignment: CDR1 LGHNA and CDR2 YNFKEQ. V shed 1 base and J shed 2 bases, with 9 bases lying between them. This CDR3 comprises 14 residues. Written as DNA, the CDR3 is TGTGCCAGCAGCCAAGGACTAGTAGCCTACGAGCAGTACTTC. Amino acids: CASSQGLVAYEQYF.

This clonotype came up many times. This chain links TRBV5-1 with TRBJ2-5; 14 positions agree with TRBD2. CDR1 and CDR2 (germline): SGHRS, YFSETQ. Unmatched junction bases numbered 8, after V lost 3 bases and J lost 1 base. The CDR3 extends over 18 amino acids. For the CDR3, the DNA is TGCGCCAGCAGCTCAGGGACTAGCGGGAGTATGAGCCAAGAGACCCAGTACTTC. Translation: CASSSGTSGSMSQETQYF.

In this sample, this clonotype turned up many times. The rearrangement uses TRBV7-2 and TRBJ2-6; no firm D call. The germline V and J ends were trimmed by 5 bases and 4 bases, with 9 bases remaining between them. Per the germline V gene, CDR1 is SGHTA and CDR2 is FQGNSA. The CDR3 length is 14 residues. CDR3 bases: TGTGCCAGCAGCATGGCCTCGGGGGCCAACGTCCTGACTTTC. The encoded protein is CASSMASGANVLTF.

The chain couples TRBV12-3 or TRBV12-4 to TRBJ2-2; D call uncertain. Trimming stripped 2 bases from V and 3 bases from J, with 13 bases between. There are 16 residues in the CDR3. CDR3 protein: CASSLSLHSYTGELFF. In DNA, the CDR3 is TGTGCCAGCAGTTTATCACTCCACAGTTACACCGGGGAGCTGTTTTTT.

This clonotype was seen at least ten times. The V and J genes are TRBV6-4 and TRBJ2-7, with TRBD1 as a possible D gene (5 bases). The CDR3 covers 19 residues. Germline CDR1 is MRHNA and CDR2 is SNTAGT. Trimming cost V 2 bases and J 1 base, with 24 bases left between them. The CDR3 sequence is CASSDQPRQRVTASYEQYF. As DNA, the CDR3 is TGTGCCAGCAGTGACCAACCAAGACAGAGAGTGACAGCGTCCTACGAGCAGTACTTC.

This clonotype was seen at least ten times. The chain has TRBV24-1 and TRBJ1-5; no firm D call. The CDR3 loop spans 16 amino acids. Per germline, CDR1 KGHDR and CDR2 SFDVKD. V was pared by 4 bases and J by 7 bases, with 19 bases between. CDR3 amino acids: CATSDTGHTGSQPQHF. DNA of the CDR3: TGTGCCACCAGTGACACCGGCCATACTGGGAGCCAGCCCCAGCATTTT.

The chain carries TRBV12-3 or TRBV12-4 and TRBJ2-7, with D hard to call. V was shortened by 2 bases and J by 3 bases, with 5 bases between the two germline ends. This CDR3 region has 12 residues. The CDR3: CASSLMDYEQYF. The CDR3 bases are TGTGCCAGCAGTTTAATGGACTACGAGCAGTACTTC.

This clonotype was counted at least ten times. In DNA, the CDR3 is TGTGCCAGCAGCTTCCCGGGGACAGGGTTTGGCTACACCTTC. Translating it yields CASSFPGTGFGYTF. The rearrangement joins TRBV7-2 to TRBJ1-2; 9 nucleotides agree with TRBD1. The V and J ends lost 3 bases and 7 bases, in that order; junction bases with no gene match: 6. CDR3 size: 14 residues. Germline-derived CDR1 and CDR2 are SGHTA and FQGNSA.